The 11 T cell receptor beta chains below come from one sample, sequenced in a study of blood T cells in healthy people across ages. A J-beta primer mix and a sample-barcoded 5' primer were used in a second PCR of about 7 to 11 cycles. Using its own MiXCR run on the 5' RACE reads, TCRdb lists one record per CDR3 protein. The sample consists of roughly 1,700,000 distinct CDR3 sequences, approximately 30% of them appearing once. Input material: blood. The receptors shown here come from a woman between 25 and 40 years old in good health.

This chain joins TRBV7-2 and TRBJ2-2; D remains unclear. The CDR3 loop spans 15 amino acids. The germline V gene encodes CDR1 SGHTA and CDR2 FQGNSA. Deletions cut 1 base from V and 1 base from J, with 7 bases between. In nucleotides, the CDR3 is TGTGCCAGCAGCTTAGGGGCCGGGAACACCGGGGAGCTGTTTTTT. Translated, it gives CASSLGAGNTGELFF.

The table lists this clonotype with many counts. The CDR3 DNA follows: TGCGCCAGCAGCTGGACCCAAGGGGCAGATACGCAGTATTTT. It codes for CASSWTQGADTQYF. This chain links TRBV5-1 with TRBJ2-3, with a possible D match to TRBD1 (5 bases). The CDR3 runs to 14 residues. Germline loops: CDR1 SGHRS, CDR2 YFSETQ. The V gene lost 3 bases and the J gene lost 4 bases, with 12 bases spanning the gap.

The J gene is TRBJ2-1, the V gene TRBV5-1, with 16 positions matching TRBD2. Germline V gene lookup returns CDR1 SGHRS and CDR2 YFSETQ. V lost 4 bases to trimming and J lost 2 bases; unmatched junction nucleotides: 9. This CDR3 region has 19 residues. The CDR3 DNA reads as TGCGCCAGCAGCCGGTTTGGGACTAGCGGGGGGGCAGCCTACAATGAGCAGTTCTTC. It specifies CASSRFGTSGGAAYNEQFF.

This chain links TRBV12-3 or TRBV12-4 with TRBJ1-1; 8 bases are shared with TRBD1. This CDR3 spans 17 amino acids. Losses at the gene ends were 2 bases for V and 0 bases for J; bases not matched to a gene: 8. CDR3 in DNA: TGTGCCAGCAGTTTACGGGTGACAGGGGTCATGAACACTGAAGCTTTCTTT. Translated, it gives CASSLRVTGVMNTEAFF.

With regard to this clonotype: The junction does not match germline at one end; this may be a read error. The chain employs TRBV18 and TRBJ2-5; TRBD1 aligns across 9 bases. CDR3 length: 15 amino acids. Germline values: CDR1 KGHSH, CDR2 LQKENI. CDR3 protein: CTSSLSTGGGETQYF. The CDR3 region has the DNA TGTACCAGCTCACTTTCGACAGGGGGAGGAGAGACCCAGTACTTC.

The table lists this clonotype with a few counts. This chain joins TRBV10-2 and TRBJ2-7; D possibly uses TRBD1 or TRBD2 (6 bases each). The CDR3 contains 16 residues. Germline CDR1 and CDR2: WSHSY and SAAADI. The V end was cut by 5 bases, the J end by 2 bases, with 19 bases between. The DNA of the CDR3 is TGCGCCAGCAGTCCGGGGGCCCGGAACGGGACCTACGAGCAGTACTTC. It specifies CASSPGARNGTYEQYF.

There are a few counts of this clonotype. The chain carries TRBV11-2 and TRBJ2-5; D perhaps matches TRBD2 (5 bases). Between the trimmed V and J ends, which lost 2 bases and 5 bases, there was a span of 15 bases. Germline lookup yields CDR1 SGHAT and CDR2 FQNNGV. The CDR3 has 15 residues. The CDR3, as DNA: TGTGCCAGCAGCTTATCCGGGGTACGTGGGGAGACCCAGTACTTC. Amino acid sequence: CASSLSGVRGETQYF.

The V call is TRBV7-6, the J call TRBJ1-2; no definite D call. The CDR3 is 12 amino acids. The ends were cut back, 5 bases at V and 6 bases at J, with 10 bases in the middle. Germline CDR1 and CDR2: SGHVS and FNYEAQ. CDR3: CASSPGRNGYTF. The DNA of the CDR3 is TGTGCCAGCAGCCCAGGCAGGAATGGCTACACCTTC.

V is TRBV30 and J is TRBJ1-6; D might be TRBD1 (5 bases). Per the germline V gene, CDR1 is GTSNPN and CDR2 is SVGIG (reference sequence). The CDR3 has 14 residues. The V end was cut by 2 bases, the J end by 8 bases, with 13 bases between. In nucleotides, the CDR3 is TGTGCCTGGAGTATCGGGACGGCCGATTCACCCCTCCACTTT. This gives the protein CAWSIGTADSPLHF.

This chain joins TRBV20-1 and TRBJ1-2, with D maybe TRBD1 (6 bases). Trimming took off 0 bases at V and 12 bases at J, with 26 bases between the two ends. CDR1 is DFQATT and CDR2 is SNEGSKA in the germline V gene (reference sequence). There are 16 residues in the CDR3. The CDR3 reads CSARDPHAGAPLFHTF. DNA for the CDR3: TGCAGTGCTAGAGATCCCCATGCAGGGGCGCCCCTTTTCCACACCTTC.

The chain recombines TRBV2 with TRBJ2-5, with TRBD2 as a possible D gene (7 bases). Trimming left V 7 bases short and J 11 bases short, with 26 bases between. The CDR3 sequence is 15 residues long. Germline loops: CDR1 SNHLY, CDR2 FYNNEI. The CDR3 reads CASMIRGGTYNEQYF. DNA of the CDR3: TGTGCCAGCATGATTAGGGGGGGGACTTACAATGAACAGTACTTC.